Each of the 11 T cell receptor beta chains below was sequenced from the same sample in a study of prognosis after radiotherapy for stage I lung cancer. Amplicons of TCR beta CDR3 were generated from genomic DNA by two-round multiplex PCR. Each TRBV and TRBJ gene had its own primer in the first PCR round. TCRdb re-called the multiplex PCR reads through MiXCR, storing one row per CDR3 protein. The sample includes about 18,000 distinct CDR3 sequences, 44% seen only once; the top ten take roughly two fifths. This sample comprised PBMCs, obtained before or after stereotactic body radiation therapy (not recorded which). These receptors originate from a donor over 45 with non-small cell lung cancer.

The J gene is TRBJ2-7, the V gene TRBV12-3 or TRBV12-4, with 7 bases aligning to TRBD1. Trimming took 7 bases from V and 3 from J; bases not matched to a gene: 12. There are 15 residues in the CDR3. The CDR3 protein is CASIPPLGGSYEQYF. The CDR3 coding sequence is TGTGCCAGCATTCCCCCGTTAGGGGGCAGCTACGAGCAGTACTTC.

The CDR3 spells CASSESGRGYEQYF. DNA for the CDR3: TGTGCCAGCAGTGAATCGGGCAGGGGCTACGAGCAGTACTTC. V usage is TRBV2 and J usage is TRBJ2-7; D possibly corresponds to TRBD1 (6 bases). This CDR3 region has 14 residues. Germline values: CDR1 SNHLY, CDR2 FYNNEI. V was trimmed by 2 bases and J by 3 bases, leaving 11 bases between them.

Within the sample, this clonotype is medium-sized (0.01 to 0.1%). V is TRBV7-9 and J is TRBJ2-6; unclear D gene. V was pared by 7 bases and J by 0 bases, with 16 bases between. This CDR3 comprises 17 residues. The germline CDR1 and CDR2 sequences are SEHNR and FQNEAQ (reference sequence). This chain's CDR3 is CASIVGTLGSGANVLTF. The DNA for the CDR3 is TGTGCCAGCATCGTCGGAACACTCGGCTCTGGGGCCAACGTCCTGACTTTC.

The rearrangement links TRBV7-2 to TRBJ1-2; D may be TRBD1 (5 bases). V lost 0 bases, J lost 6 bases, and 11 bases lay in between. CDR3 length equals 14 residues. CDR1 and CDR2 from the germline V gene are SGHTA and FQGNSA. CDR3 amino acids: CASSLARGEHGYTF. CDR3 nucleotide sequence: TGTGCCAGCAGCTTAGCTCGGGGGGAACATGGCTACACCTTC. Combining the CDR3 with reference TRBV7-2 and TRBJ1-2 gives the whole variable domain GAGVSQSPSNKVTEKGKDVELRCDPISGHTALYWYRQSLGQGLEFLIYFQGNSAPDKSGLPSDRFSAERTGGSVSTLTIQRTQQEDSAVYLCASSLARGEHGYTFGSGTRLTVV.

The chain combines TRBV11-2 with TRBJ2-1, with D maybe TRBD2 (6 bases). V gave up 1 base and J gave up 4 bases, with 11 bases separating them. Germline V gene data show CDR1 as SGHAT and CDR2 as FQNNGV. The CDR3 is 15 residues long. The chain's CDR3 is CASSLVGGAYNEQFF. The CDR3, as DNA: TGTGCCAGCAGCTTAGTAGGCGGGGCGTACAATGAGCAGTTCTTC.

This clonotype is judged medium-sized. This chain links TRBV11-2 with TRBJ1-2, with 7 bases fitting TRBD1. Trimming at V came to 5 bases and at J to 6 bases, leaving 12 bases not matched to a gene. In germline, CDR1 is SGHAT, CDR2 FQNNGV. The CDR3 spans 15 residues. The DNA of the CDR3 is TGTGCCAGCAGCCCCCTGAGGGGGCGTACGGATGGCTACACCTTC. It codes for CASSPLRGRTDGYTF.

Comments on this clonotype: With only one base between it and a far larger clone, this is likely a read error. The rearrangement joins TRBV6-9 to TRBJ2-5, with 9 positions matching TRBD1. The CDR3 is 16 residues long. J lost 5 bases, V lost 4 bases, and 11 bases had no gene match. From germline, CDR1 is MNHGY and CDR2 SVAAGI. In DNA form, the CDR3 reads TGTGCCAGCAGTTTCTCACCCGGGACAGGGTGGGAGACCCAGTACTTC. As protein: CASSFSPGTGWETQYF.

This clonotype is termed medium-sized. CDR3 amino acids: CASSLYSSEAFF. DNA of the CDR3: TGTGCCAGCAGCTTGTACAGCTCAGAAGCTTTCTTT. The chain carries TRBV11-2 and TRBJ1-1; no clear D gene. The CDR3 extends over 12 amino acids. Between the trimmed V and J ends, which lost 3 bases and 8 bases, there was a span of 10 bases. Germline values: CDR1 SGHAT, CDR2 FQNNGV.

This clonotype showed up just a few times. Since a much larger clone is just one base distant, this may be a read error. The genes are TRBV2 and TRBJ2-1; possible D gene TRBD1, 6 bases. The V and J ends lost 4 bases and 13 bases respectively, with 11 bases between them. Per the germline V gene, CDR1 is SNHLY and CDR2 is FYNNEI. The CDR3 runs 11 residues. The CDR3 region has the DNA TGTGCCAGCAGTGCCCGGGACATCCAGTTCTTC. It translates to CASSARDIQFF.

This clonotype was detected many times. The chain links TRBV11-2 to TRBJ2-1; the match to TRBD2 covers 11 bases. The CDR3 is 17 residues long. The trim removed 5 bases at V and 3 bases at J, leaving 9 bases unmatched. CDR1 is SGHAT and CDR2 is FQNNGV in the germline V gene. CDR3 coding DNA: TGTGCCAGCAGCGCGAGTAGCGGGGGGGCCTACTACAATGAGCAGTTCTTC. This translates into CASSASSGGAYYNEQFF.

The rearrangement joins TRBV7-6 to TRBJ2-1, with D perhaps assigned TRBD1 or TRBD2 (5 bases each). V lost 0 bases and J 7 bases, leaving 13 bases between the germline ends. The germline gives CDR1 SGHVS, CDR2 FNYEAQ. The CDR3 runs to 15 residues. The CDR3 loop reads CASSLAFSGGNEQFF. In nucleotides, the CDR3 is TGTGCCAGCAGCTTAGCTTTTAGTGGGGGAAATGAGCAGTTCTTC.